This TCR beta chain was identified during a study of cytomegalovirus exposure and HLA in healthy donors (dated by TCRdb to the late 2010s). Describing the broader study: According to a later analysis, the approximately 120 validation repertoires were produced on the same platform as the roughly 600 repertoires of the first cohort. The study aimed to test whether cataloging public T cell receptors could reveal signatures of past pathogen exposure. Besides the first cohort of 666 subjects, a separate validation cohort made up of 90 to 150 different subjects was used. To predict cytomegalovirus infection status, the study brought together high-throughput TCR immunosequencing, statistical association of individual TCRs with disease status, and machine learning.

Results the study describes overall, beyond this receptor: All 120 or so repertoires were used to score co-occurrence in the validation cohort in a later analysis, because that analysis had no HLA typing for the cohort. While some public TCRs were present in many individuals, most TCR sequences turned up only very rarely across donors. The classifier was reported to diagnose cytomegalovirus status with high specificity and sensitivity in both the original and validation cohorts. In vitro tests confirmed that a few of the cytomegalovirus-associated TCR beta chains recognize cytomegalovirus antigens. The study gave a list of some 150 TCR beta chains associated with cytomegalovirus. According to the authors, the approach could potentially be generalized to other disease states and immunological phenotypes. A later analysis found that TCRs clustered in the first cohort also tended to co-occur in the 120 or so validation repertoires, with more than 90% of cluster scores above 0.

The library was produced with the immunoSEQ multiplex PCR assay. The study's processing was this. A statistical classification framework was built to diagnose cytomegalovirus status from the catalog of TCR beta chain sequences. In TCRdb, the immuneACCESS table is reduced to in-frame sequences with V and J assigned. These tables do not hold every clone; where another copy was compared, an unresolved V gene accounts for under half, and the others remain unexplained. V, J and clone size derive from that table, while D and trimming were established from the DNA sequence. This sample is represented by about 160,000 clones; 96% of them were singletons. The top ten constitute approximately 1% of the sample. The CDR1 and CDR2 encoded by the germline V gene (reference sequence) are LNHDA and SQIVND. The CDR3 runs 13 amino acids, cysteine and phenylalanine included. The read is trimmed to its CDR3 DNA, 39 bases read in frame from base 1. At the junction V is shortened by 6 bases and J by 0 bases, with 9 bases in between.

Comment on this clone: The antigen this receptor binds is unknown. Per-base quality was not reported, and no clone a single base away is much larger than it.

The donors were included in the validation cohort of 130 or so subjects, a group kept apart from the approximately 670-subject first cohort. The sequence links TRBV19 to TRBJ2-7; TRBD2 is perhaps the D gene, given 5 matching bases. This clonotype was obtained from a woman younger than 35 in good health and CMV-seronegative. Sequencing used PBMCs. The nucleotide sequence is TGTGCCAGTAGCCCGGGGAGCTCCTACGAGCAGTACTTC. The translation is CASSPGSSYEQYF.